The rows below give T cell receptor beta chains drawn from one sample of a study of control samples from healthy donors and cancer patients. TCRdb keeps only in-frame clones here, not all; method: immunoSEQ multiplex PCR. The data hold approximately 110,000 clones, with approximately 90% observed a single time. Sequenced input: blood. The receptors were gathered from a woman in her 50s in good health. Each CDR3 is given with its conserved first and last residue. The D gene is left open where the match is weak. Size is stated for part of the rows, as once, few or many counts, or as a class when the clone is expanded.

clone_size: -; d_call: TRBD2; v_call: TRBV27; j_call: TRBJ2-3; cdr3_nt: TGTGCCAGCAGTCATATGGGACTAGCGGGAGGGGGCTATGGCACAGATACGCAGTATTTT; cdr3_aa: CASSHMGLAGGGYGTDTQYF
clone_size: -; d_call: -; v_call: TRBV9; j_call: TRBJ1-1; cdr3_nt: TGTGCCAGCAGCGTAGCGGCGGGCACTGAAGCTTTCTTT; cdr3_aa: CASSVAAGTEAFF
clone_size: -; d_call: -; v_call: TRBV5-1; j_call: TRBJ1-1; cdr3_nt: TGCGCCAGCGGACTTATGAACACTGAAGCTTTCTTT; cdr3_aa: CASGLMNTEAFF
clone_size: -; d_call: -; v_call: TRBV7-2; j_call: TRBJ2-4; cdr3_nt: TGTGCCAGCAGCTTAGTCCGGGAAATTCAGTACTTC; cdr3_aa: CASSLVREIQYF
clone_size: -; d_call: TRBD1; v_call: TRBV7-2; j_call: TRBJ2-7; cdr3_nt: TGTGCCAGCAGCTTAGTCCCCTCGACAGGGAACTACGAGCAGTACTTC; cdr3_aa: CASSLVPSTGNYEQYF
clone_size: -; d_call: -; v_call: TRBV3-1/TRBV3-2; j_call: TRBJ2-1; cdr3_nt: TGTGCCAGCAGCCTCTGGACAGACAATGAGCAGTTCTTC; cdr3_aa: CASSLWTDNEQFF
clone_size: -; d_call: -; v_call: TRBV3-1/TRBV3-2; j_call: TRBJ2-2; cdr3_nt: TGTGCCAGCAGCCAAGTGAGGGTACGGACCGGGGAGCTGTTTTTT; cdr3_aa: CASSQVRVRTGELFF
clone_size: -; d_call: TRBD1; v_call: TRBV6-5; j_call: TRBJ1-1; cdr3_nt: TGTGCCAGTGCAAGCCGACAGGGGAACACTGAAGCTTTCTTT; cdr3_aa: CASASRQGNTEAFF
clone_size: few; d_call: TRBD1; v_call: TRBV7-9; j_call: TRBJ1-4; cdr3_nt: TGTGCCAGCAGCTATGAAGGGGGCTCAGGTGAAAAACTGTTTTTT; cdr3_aa: CASSYEGGSGEKLFF
clone_size: -; d_call: -; v_call: TRBV7-2; j_call: TRBJ1-5; cdr3_nt: TGTGCCAGCAGACAGTATAGCAATCAGCCCCAGCATTTT; cdr3_aa: CASRQYSNQPQHF
clone_size: -; d_call: TRBD2; v_call: TRBV5-1; j_call: TRBJ2-5; cdr3_nt: TGCGCCAGCAGACTAGCGGGGTTTGAGACCCAGTACTTC; cdr3_aa: CASRLAGFETQYF
clone_size: -; d_call: -; v_call: TRBV5-6; j_call: TRBJ1-6; cdr3_nt: TGTGCCAGCAGCCCACCGGGGAGCTCCTATAATTCACCCCTCCACTTT; cdr3_aa: CASSPPGSSYNSPLHF